The clone carrying this T cell receptor (beta chain) was observed at least ten times. Its antigen remains unknown. The entry originates in a study of blood T cells in healthy people across ages. The CDR3 spans 14 residues. Germline CDR1 reads DFQATT; CDR2 reads SNEGSKA (reference sequence). V dropped 3 bases and J dropped 5 bases, with 17 bases sitting between them. Together with a sample-barcoded 5' primer, a J-beta primer mix was included in a second PCR lasting about 7 to 12 cycles. From the 5' RACE reads, TCRdb called clonotypes with MiXCR, one entry per CDR3 protein. The sample lists some 790,000 distinct CDR3 sequences, around 26% occurring once. Study-level findings and limits: Per-million-T-cell TCR beta diversity fell roughly linearly with age. Long-lived and aged donors differed, with more naive CD4+ cells and higher diversity in the long-lived.

The chain combines TRBV20-1 with TRBJ2-7, with D tentatively TRBD2 (7 bases). This receptor was taken from a woman older than 75 in good health. Sequenced material: blood. CDR3: CSASGGALNDEQYF. For the CDR3, the DNA is TGCAGTGCTAGTGGGGGGGCCCTTAACGACGAGCAGTACTTC.